The subject of this entry is one T cell receptor (beta chain). The data were taken from a study of control samples from healthy donors and cancer patients. Sequencing was performed with immunoSEQ multiplex PCR; in TCRdb, only in-frame clones are kept and a portion is missing. The table records around 85,000 clones, 70% to 90% of them present only once. The V gene lost 2 bases and the J gene lost 4 bases, with 2 bases spanning the gap. This CDR3 has 11 amino acids. CDR1 is MDHEN, CDR2 SYDVKM, per germline. This clonotype originated in a woman aged 55 to 70 in good health. Sequenced: blood. The genes are TRBV28 and TRBJ2-5; D uncertain. The CDR3 is CASSLGETQYF. The CDR3 DNA sequence: TGTGCCAGCAGTTTAGGAGAGACCCAGTACTTC.